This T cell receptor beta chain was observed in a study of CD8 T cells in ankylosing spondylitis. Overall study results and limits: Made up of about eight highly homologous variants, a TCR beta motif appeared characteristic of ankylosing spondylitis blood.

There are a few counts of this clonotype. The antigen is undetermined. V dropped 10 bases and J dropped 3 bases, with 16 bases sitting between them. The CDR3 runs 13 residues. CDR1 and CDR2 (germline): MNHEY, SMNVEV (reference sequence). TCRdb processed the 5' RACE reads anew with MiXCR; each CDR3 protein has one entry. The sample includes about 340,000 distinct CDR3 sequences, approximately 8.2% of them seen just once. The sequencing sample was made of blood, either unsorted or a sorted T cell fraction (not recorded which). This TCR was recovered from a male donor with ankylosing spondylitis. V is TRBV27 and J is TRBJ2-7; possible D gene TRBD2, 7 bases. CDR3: CATTPGGGYEQYF. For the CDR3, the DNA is TGTGCCACCACCCCGGGGGGCGGCTACGAGCAGTACTTC.